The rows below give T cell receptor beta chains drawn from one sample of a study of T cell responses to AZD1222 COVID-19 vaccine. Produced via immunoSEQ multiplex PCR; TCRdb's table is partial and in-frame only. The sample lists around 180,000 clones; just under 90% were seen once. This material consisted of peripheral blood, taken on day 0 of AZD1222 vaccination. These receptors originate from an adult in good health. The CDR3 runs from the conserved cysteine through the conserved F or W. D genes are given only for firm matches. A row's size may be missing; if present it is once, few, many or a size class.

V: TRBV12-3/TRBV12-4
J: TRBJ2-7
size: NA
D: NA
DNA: TGTGCCAGCAGTTCGCCCCTCTACGAGCAGTACTTC
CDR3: CASSSPLYEQYF

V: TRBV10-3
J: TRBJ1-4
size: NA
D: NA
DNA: TGTGCCATCAGTGTAGGGGGTGGAGAAAAACTGTTTTTT
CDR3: CAISVGGGEKLFF

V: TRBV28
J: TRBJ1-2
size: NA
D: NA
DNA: TGTGCCAGCAGTAGGATTAACTATGGCTACACCTTC
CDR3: CASSRINYGYTF

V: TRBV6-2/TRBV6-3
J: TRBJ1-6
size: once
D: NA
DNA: TGTGCCAGCAGTTACCCGGGGTATAATTCACCCCTCCACTTT
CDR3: CASSYPGYNSPLHF

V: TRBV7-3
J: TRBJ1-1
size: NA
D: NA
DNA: TGTGCCAGCAGCTTACGACCCGTGACAGGCAGGAACACTGAAGCTTTCTTT
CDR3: CASSLRPVTGRNTEAFF

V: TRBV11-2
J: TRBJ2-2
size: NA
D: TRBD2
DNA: TGTGCCAGCAGAGGCATAGTAGCGGGTAGAGGCACCGGGGAGCTGTTTTTT
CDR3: CASRGIVAGRGTGELFF

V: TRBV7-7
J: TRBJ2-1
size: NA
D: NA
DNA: TGTGCTAGCAGCTTAGGCCCGGGGGAATCCTACAATGAGCAGTTCTTC
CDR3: CASSLGPGESYNEQFF

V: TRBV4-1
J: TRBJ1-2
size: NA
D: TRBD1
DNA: TGCGCCAGCAGCCAACCACGGGGGACAGATTACTCCCGCCGGCTTGGCTACACCTTC
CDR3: CASSQPRGTDYSRRLGYTF

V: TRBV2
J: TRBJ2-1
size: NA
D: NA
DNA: TGTGCCAGCAGGCCCACCGGGACTGCCGATGAGCAGTTCTTC
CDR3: CASRPTGTADEQFF

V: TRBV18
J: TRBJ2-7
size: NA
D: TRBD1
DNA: TGTGCCAGCTCACCTTTGGACAGGGAATACGAGCAGTACTTC
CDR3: CASSPLDREYEQYF

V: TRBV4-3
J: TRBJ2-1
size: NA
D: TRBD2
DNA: TGCGCCAGCAGCCCGGGGAGGGGAGCGGGAGCGCTCAATGAGCAGTTCTTC
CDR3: CASSPGRGAGALNEQFF

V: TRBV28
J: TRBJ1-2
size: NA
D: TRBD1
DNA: TGTGCCAGCAGTGCAGGACAGGGGTCCTATGGCTACACCTTC
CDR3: CASSAGQGSYGYTF

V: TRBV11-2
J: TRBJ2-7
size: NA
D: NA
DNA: TGTGCCAGCAGCCACGGGGCGGAGACCTACGAGCAGTACTTC
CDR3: CASSHGAETYEQYF

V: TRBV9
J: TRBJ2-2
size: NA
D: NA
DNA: TGTGCCAGCAGCGGGGAAACAGGGTGGACCGGGGAGCTGTTTTTT
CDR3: CASSGETGWTGELFF

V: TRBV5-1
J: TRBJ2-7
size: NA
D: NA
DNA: TGCGCCAGCAGCGTCGGTCACGGCTCCCCCGAGCAGTACTTC
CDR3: CASSVGHGSPEQYF

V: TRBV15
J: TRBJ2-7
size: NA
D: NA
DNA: TGTGCCACCAGCGAAGAGTACGGGACCTACGAGCAGTACTTC
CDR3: CATSEEYGTYEQYF

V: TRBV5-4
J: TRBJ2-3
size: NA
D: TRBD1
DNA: TGTGCCAGCAGCTTAGGGGGGACAGGGGGATCAGATACGCAGTATTTT
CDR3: CASSLGGTGGSDTQYF

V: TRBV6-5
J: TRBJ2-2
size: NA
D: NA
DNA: TGTGCCAGCAGTAGGACAGCAAACACCGGGGAGCTGTTTTTT
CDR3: CASSRTANTGELFF

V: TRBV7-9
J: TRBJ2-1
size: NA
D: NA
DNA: TGTGCCAGCAGCCACCTTAGGGTAGATGGTGAGCAGTTCTTC
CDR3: CASSHLRVDGEQFF

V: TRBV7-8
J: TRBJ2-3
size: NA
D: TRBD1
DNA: TGTGCCAGCAGCTTCCGGGACAGGGGGAGGACAGATACGCAGTATTTT
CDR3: CASSFRDRGRTDTQYF

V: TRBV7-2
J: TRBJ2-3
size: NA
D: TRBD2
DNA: TGTGCCAGCAGCCCCCGGACTAGCGGGGGGCGTCGCACAGATACGCAGTATTTT
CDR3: CASSPRTSGGRRTDTQYF

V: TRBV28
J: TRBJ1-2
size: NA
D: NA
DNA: TGTGCCAGCAGTTCTCGGACAAAGGTTGGCTACACCTTC
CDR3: CASSSRTKVGYTF

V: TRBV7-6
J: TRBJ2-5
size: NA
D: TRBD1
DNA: TGTGCCAGCAGCTTAGGGGGTTGGCCAGGGGGAGAGACCCAGTACTTC
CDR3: CASSLGGWPGGETQYF

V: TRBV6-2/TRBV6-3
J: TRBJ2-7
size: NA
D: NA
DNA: TGTGCCAGCAGACCTAGCGTCAGCGACGAGCAGTACTTC
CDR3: CASRPSVSDEQYF

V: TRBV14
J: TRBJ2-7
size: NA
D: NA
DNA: TGTGCCAGCAGCCACCCAAATTCAGGGAGCTACGAGCAGTACTTC
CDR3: CASSHPNSGSYEQYF

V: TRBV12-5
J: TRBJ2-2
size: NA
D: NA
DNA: TGTGCTAGTGGTCTTTGGGGGGCAGGGGAAACCGGGGAGCTGTTTTTT
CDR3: CASGLWGAGETGELFF

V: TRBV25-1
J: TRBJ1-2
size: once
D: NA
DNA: TGTGCCAGCACTTCGTCGGCAGCTAACTATGGCTACACCTTC
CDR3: CASTSSAANYGYTF

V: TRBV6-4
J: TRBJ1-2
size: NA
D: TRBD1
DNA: TGTGCCAGCTCTTCGGACAGGGGGCGAGGTGGCTACACCTTC
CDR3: CASSSDRGRGGYTF

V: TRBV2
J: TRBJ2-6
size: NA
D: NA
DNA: TGTGCCAGCAAGATCCTCACCATCTCTGGGGCCAACGTCCTGACTTTC
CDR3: CASKILTISGANVLTF

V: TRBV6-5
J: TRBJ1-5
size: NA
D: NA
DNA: TGTGCCAGCAGAGGACAGTTCAATCAGCCCCAGCATTTT
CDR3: CASRGQFNQPQHF

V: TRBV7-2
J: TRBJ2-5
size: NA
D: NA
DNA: TGTGCCAGCAGCTTAAATAACGGAGCCCAAGAGACCCAGTACTTC
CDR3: CASSLNNGAQETQYF

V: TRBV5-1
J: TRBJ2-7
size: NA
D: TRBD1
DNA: TGCGCCAGCAGCGAAGGGACAGGTGTATGGGAGCAGTACTTC
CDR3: CASSEGTGVWEQYF

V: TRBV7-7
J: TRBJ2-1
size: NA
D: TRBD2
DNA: TGTGCTAGCAGCCCTAGCGGGGGTACCTACAATGAGCAGTTCTTC
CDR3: CASSPSGGTYNEQFF

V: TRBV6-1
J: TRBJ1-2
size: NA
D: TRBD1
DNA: TGTGCCAGCAGTGAGATACAGGGGGCCACGCGGGCCACCTTC
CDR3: CASSEIQGATRATF

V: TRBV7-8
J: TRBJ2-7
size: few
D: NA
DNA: TGTGCCAGCAGCCGCGCAGCTGGTTCCTCCTACGAGCAGTACTTC
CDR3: CASSRAAGSSYEQYF

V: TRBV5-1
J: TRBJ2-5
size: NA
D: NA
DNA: TGCGCCAGCAGCTTGGGTGGTGGGCAGGGGATCCAAGAGACCCAGTACTTC
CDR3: CASSLGGGQGIQETQYF

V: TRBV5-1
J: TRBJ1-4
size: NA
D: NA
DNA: TGCGCCAGCAGCTGGGAAAGTGCAACTAATGAAAAACTGTTTTTT
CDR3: CASSWESATNEKLFF

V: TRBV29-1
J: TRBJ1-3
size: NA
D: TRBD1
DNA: TGCAGCGTTGCAAGACAGGGGGGAAATTCTGGAAACACCATATATTTT
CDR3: CSVARQGGNSGNTIYF

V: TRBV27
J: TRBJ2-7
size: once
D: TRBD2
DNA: TGTGCCAGCAGTTTAGGGGGAGGGCCCTACGAGCAGTACTTC
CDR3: CASSLGGGPYEQYF

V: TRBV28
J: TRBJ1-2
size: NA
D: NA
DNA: TGTGCCAGCAGTTTACGGGGAGACTATGGCTACACCTTC
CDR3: CASSLRGDYGYTF

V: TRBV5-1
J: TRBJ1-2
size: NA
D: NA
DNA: TGCGCCAGCAGCGCGGGGGACGCGTTTAACTATGGCTACACCTTC
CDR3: CASSAGDAFNYGYTF

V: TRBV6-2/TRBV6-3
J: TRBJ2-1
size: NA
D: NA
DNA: TGTGCCAGCAGCCCCCAAGCGGGCACCTACAATGAGCAGTTCTTC
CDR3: CASSPQAGTYNEQFF

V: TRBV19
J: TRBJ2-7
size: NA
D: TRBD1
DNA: TGTGCCAGTAGTATAGCCTCACAGGGGGCCTACGAGCAGTACTTC
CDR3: CASSIASQGAYEQYF

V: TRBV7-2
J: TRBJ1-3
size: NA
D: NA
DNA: TGTGCCAGCAGCTTATTATTTCCGGGGCAGAGTGAGGGAAACACCATATATTTT
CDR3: CASSLLFPGQSEGNTIYF

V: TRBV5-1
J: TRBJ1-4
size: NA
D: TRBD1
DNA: TGCGCCAGCAGCAGGGGGGACAGACGAAGTGAAAAACTGTTTTTT
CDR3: CASSRGDRRSEKLFF

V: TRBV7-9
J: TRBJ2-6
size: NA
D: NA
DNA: TGTGCCAGCAGCTTAGGAACAGGGACAGGGGCCAACGTCCTGACTTTC
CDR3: CASSLGTGTGANVLTF